The 7 T cell receptor beta chains reported below all come from one sample, sequenced in a study of shared clonotypes between healthy human individuals. Sequencing used immunoSEQ multiplex PCR; TCRdb keeps in-frame clones, though not all of them. The table has almost 750,000 clones, over 55% seen once. The specimen was memory CD4+ T cells sorted from blood. Documented subset: CD45RA-negative fraction. The receptor source for this set is a woman aged 25 to 39 in good health.

This clone was seen only once. The chain recombines TRBV29-1 with TRBJ1-1; D is perhaps TRBD1 (5 bases). There are 11 residues in the CDR3. CDR1 SQVTM and CDR2 ANQGSEA come from the germline V gene. V was shortened by 0 bases and J by 11 bases, with 10 bases between the two germline ends. The DNA for the CDR3 is TGCAGCGTTGAAGACGGGGGACGGGCTTTCTTT. Its protein product is CSVEDGGRAFF.

This clone occurred a few times. The chain recombines TRBV11-2 with TRBJ2-5, with 9 bases matching TRBD2. This CDR3 region has 17 residues. The ends lost 5 bases at V and 5 bases at J; junction bases unmatched: 15. Germline V gene sequence: CDR1 SGHAT, CDR2 FQNNGV. CDR3 amino acids: CASSHNPAGGPRETQYF. As DNA, the CDR3 is TGTGCCAGCAGCCACAATCCGGCGGGAGGGCCCAGGGAGACCCAGTACTTC.

This clone has more than one count but fewer than ten. V is TRBV11-3 and J is TRBJ2-3; a weak D match, TRBD2 (5 bases). V was clipped by 4 bases and J by 2 bases, with 7 bases between them. Germline CDR1 reads SGHNT; CDR2 reads YENEEA. This CDR3 comprises 13 residues. The DNA for the CDR3 is TGTGCCAGCAGCTCGGGAAACACAGATACGCAGTATTTT. Residues: CASSSGNTDTQYF.

The rearrangement uses TRBV30 and TRBJ2-5, with TRBD2 matching 10 bases. The trim removed 2 bases at V and 4 bases at J, leaving 7 bases unmatched. Germline assignment: CDR1 GTSNPN and CDR2 SVGIG (reference sequence). CDR3 size: 15 residues. The CDR3 coding sequence is TGTGCCTGGAGTAGAGCGGGAGGGCCCACAGAGACCCAGTACTTC. This encodes CAWSRAGGPTETQYF.

The chain employs TRBV30 and TRBJ1-2; D is uncertain. Trimming took off 4 bases at V and 4 bases at J, with 7 bases between the two ends. CDR1 and CDR2 from the germline V gene are GTSNPN and SVGIG (reference sequence). The CDR3 consists of 11 residues. The CDR3 nucleotides are TGTGCCTGGACCCTCGGCTATGGCTACACCTTC. It is translated as CAWTLGYGYTF. Combining the CDR3 with reference TRBV30 and TRBJ1-2 gives the whole variable domain SQTIHQWPATLVQPVGSPLSLECTVEGTSNPNLYWYRQAAGRGLQLLFYSVGIGQISSEVPQNLSASRPQDRQFILSSKKLLLSDSGFYLCAWTLGYGYTFGSGTRLTVV.

The gene calls are TRBV29-1 and TRBJ2-7; 8 bases match TRBD1. The germline gives CDR1 SQVTM, CDR2 ANQGSEA. This CDR3 has 14 amino acids. Losses at the gene ends were 6 bases for V and 4 bases for J; bases not matched to a gene: 11. The CDR3 protein is CSVMWTGKRYEQYF. As DNA, the CDR3 is TGCAGCGTCATGTGGACAGGGAAAAGATACGAGCAGTACTTC.

The V call is TRBV5-5, the J call TRBJ2-3; TRBD1 or TRBD2 may be the D gene (5 bases each). Germline assignment: CDR1 SGHKS and CDR2 YYEKEE (reference sequence). V was trimmed by 0 bases and J by 3 bases, leaving 11 bases between them. The CDR3 is 15 amino acids. In nucleotides, the CDR3 is TGTGCCAGCAGCTTGGAGGGACGCGATACAGATACGCAGTATTTT. Translating it yields CASSLEGRDTDTQYF.